These 7 T cell receptor beta chains were sequenced from one sample in a study of blood T cell repertoires in COVID-19. The table came from immunoSEQ multiplex PCR; TCRdb's copy has only in-frame clones and leaves some out. The sample contains over 250,000 clones, approximately 85% of which appear only once. The sequencing input was peripheral blood. The receptor source for this set is a woman in her seventies with acute or convalescent COVID-19.

The chain combines TRBV9 with TRBJ1-2, with D unclear. The germline CDR1 and CDR2 sequences are SGDLS and YYNGEE. The length of the CDR3 is 15 residues. V lost 0 bases, J lost 4 bases, and 13 bases lay in between. CDR3 region: CASSVVEGLSYGYTF. The CDR3 DNA is TGTGCCAGCAGCGTAGTGGAGGGTTTATCCTATGGCTACACCTTC.

This clone was picked up one time. This chain uses TRBV11-2 with TRBJ1-3; D perhaps matches TRBD1 (5 bases). V shed 5 bases and J shed 0 bases, with 8 bases lying between them. CDR3 length equals 14 residues. CDR1 and CDR2 from the germline V gene are SGHAT and FQNNGV. The CDR3 loop reads CASSPGISGNTIYF. In DNA form, the CDR3 reads TGTGCCAGCAGCCCAGGGATCTCTGGAAACACCATATATTTT.

The chain couples TRBV7-2 to TRBJ2-3, with D possibly matching TRBD2 (5 bases). This CDR3 has 13 amino acids. Germline V lookup: CDR1 SGHTA, CDR2 FQGNSA. V was trimmed by 5 bases and J by 5 bases, leaving 11 bases between them. The CDR3 protein is CASSIRAGDTQYF. CDR3 coding DNA: TGTGCCAGCAGCATAAGGGCGGGAGATACGCAGTATTTT.

The rearrangement joins TRBV5-1 to TRBJ1-1; weak D call: TRBD1 (6 bases). Germline CDR1 and CDR2: SGHRS and YFSETQ. Trimming cost V 4 bases and J 1 base, with 11 bases left between them. This CDR3 is 14 amino acids long. This CDR3 is CASSVGQKNTEAFF. CDR3 sequence (DNA): TGCGCCAGCAGCGTGGGACAAAAGAACACTGAAGCTTTCTTT.

Regarding this clone: The sample has other DNA sequences that encode this CDR3 too. The V gene is TRBV24-1, the J gene TRBJ2-2; the match to TRBD1 covers 10 bases. Trimming cost V 4 bases and J 5 bases; bases outside gene matches: 6. The CDR3 spans 16 residues. The germline CDR1 and CDR2 sequences are KGHDR and SFDVKD. In DNA form, the CDR3 reads TGTGCCACCAGTGACACCGGGACAGGGGCGACCGGGGAGCTGTTTTTT. Translating gives CATSDTGTGATGELFF.

In DNA, the CDR3 is TGTGCCAGCAGCCAAGTTTGGGGGACAAGCTACAATGAGCAGTTCTTC. It codes for CASSQVWGTSYNEQFF. J is TRBJ2-1 and V is TRBV4-2; TRBD1 might be the D (6 bases). Deletions cut 1 base from V and 3 bases from J, with 13 bases between. In germline, CDR1 is LGHNA, CDR2 YNFKEQ. This CDR3 comprises 16 residues.

The chain recombines TRBV3-1 (or the pseudogene TRBV3-2) with TRBJ1-2; D is unclear. Germline-derived CDR1 and CDR2 are LGHDT and YNNKEL (reference sequence). The CDR3 is 14 amino acids. Trimming shortened V by 4 bases and J by 7 bases, and 16 bases separated the two germline ends. In nucleotides, the CDR3 is TGTGCCAGCAGCCGTGAGTTTAGAAGAGGTGGCTACACCTTC. Its protein is CASSREFRRGGYTF.